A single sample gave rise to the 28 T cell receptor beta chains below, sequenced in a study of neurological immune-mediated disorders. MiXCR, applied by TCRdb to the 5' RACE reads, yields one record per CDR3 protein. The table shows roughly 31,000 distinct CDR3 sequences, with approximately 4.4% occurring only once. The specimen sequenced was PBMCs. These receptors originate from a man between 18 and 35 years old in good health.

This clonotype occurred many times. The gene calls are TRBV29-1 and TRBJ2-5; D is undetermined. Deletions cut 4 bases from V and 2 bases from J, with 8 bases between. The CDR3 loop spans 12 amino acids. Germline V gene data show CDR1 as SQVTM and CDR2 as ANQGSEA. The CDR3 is CSVAYVQETQYF. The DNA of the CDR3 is TGCAGCGTTGCGTACGTACAAGAGACCCAGTACTTC.

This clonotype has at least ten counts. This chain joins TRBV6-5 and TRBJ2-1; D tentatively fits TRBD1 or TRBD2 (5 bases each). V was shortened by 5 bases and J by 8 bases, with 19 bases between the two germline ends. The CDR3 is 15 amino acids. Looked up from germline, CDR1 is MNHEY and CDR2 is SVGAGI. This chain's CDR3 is CASSRTGLKGDEQFF. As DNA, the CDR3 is TGTGCCAGCAGTCGGACGGGGCTTAAGGGCGATGAGCAGTTCTTC.

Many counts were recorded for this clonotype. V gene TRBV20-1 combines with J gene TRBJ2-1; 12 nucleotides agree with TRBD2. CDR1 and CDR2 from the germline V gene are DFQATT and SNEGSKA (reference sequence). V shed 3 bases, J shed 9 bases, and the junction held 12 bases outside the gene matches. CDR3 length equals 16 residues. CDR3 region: CSASDSTSGGFGEQFF. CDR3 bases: TGCAGTGCTAGTGATTCAACTAGCGGGGGGTTCGGTGAGCAGTTCTTC.

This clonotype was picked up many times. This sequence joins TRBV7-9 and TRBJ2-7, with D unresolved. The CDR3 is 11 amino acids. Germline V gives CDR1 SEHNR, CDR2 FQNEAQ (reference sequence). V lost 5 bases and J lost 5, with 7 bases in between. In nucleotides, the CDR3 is TGTGCCAGCAGCGTCTACAACGAGCAGTACTTC. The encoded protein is CASSVYNEQYF.

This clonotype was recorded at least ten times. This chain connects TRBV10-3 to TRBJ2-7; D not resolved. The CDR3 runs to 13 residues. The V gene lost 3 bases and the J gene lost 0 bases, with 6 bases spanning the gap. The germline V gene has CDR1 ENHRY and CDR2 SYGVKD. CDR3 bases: TGTGCCATCAGTGACCAAAGCTCCTACGAGCAGTACTTC. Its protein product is CAISDQSSYEQYF.

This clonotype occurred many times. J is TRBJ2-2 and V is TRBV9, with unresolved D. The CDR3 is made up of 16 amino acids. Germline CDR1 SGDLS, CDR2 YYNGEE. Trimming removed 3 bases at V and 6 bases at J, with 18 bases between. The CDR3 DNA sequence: TGTGCCAGCAGCGCGGTACTCTGGCCCGAACCCGGGGAGCTGTTTTTT. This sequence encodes CASSAVLWPEPGELFF. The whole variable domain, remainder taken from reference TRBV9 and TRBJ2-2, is DSGVTQTPKHLITATGQRVTLRCSPRSGDLSVYWYQQSLDQGLQFLIQYYNGEERAKGNILERFSAQQFPDLHSELNLSSLELGDSALYFCASSAVLWPEPGELFFGEGSRLTVL.

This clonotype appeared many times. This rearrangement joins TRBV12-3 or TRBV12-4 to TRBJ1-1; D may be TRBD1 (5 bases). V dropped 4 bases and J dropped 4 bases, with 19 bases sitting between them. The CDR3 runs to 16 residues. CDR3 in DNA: TGTGCCAGCAGTTGGGGTTTCCAGGGAGGGTTCACTGAAGCTTTCTTT. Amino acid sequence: CASSWGFQGGFTEAFF.

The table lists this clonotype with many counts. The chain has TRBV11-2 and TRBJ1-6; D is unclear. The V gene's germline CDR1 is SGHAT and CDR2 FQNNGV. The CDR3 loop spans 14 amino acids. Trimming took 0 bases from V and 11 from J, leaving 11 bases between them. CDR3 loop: CASSLDHPRTPLHF. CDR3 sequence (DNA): TGTGCCAGCAGCTTAGATCACCCCCGAACACCCCTCCACTTT.

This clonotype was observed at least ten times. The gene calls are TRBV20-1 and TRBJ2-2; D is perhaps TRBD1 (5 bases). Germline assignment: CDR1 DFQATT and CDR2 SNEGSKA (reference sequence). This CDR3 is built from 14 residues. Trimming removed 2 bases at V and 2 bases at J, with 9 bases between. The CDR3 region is CSARQGVNTGELFF. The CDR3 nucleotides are TGCAGTGCTAGACAGGGTGTTAACACCGGGGAGCTGTTTTTT.

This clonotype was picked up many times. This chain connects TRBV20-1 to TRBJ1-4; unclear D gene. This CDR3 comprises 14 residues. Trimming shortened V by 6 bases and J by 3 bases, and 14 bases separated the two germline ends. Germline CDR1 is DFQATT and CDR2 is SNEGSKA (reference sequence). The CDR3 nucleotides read TGCAGTGCCGTACAAGGGCTGGCTAATGAAAAACTGTTTTTT. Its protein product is CSAVQGLANEKLFF.

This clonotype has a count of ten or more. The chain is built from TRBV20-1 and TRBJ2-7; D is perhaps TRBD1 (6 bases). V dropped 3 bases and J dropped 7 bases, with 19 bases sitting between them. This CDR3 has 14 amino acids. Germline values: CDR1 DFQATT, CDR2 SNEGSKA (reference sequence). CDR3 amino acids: CSARVPGVAWEQYF. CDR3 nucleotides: TGCAGTGCTAGGGTACCAGGGGTTGCGTGGGAGCAGTACTTC.

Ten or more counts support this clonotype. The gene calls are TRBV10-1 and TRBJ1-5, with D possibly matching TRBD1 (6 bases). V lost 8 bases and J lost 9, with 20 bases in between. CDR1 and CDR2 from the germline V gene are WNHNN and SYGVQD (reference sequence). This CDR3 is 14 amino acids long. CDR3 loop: CASHLNRDGPPQHF. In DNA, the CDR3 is TGCGCCAGCCATCTCAACAGGGACGGTCCGCCCCAGCATTTT.

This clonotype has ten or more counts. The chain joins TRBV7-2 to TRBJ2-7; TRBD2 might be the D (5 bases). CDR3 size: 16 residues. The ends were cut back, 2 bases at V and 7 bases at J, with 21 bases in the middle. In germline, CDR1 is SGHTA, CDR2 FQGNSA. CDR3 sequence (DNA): TGTGCCAGCAGCTTACTTCTCCTAGCAGCTCTCTGGGAGCAGTACTTC. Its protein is CASSLLLLAALWEQYF.

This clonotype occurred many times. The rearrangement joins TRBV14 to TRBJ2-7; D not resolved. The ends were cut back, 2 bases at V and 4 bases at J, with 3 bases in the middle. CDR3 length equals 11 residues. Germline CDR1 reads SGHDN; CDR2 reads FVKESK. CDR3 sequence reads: CASSQLYEQYF. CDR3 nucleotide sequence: TGTGCCAGCAGCCAATTGTACGAGCAGTACTTC.

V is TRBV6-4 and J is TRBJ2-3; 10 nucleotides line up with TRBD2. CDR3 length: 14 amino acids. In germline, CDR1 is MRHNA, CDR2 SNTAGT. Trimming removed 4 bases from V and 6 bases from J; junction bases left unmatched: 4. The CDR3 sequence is CASSASGGADTQYF. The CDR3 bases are TGTGCCAGCAGTGCCAGCGGGGGGGCCGATACGCAGTATTTT.

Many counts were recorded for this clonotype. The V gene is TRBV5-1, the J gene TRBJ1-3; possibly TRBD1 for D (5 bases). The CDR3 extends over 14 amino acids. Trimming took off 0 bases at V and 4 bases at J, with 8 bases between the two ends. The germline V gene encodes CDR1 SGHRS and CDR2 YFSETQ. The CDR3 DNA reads TGCGCCAGCAGCTTGGAGGGGCCAGGAAACACCATATATTTT. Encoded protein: CASSLEGPGNTIYF.

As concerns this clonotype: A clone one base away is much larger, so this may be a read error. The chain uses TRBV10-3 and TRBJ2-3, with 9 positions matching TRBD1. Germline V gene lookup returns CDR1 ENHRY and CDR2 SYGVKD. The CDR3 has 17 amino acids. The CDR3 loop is CAISESHGQGSTDTHYF. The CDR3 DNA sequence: TGTGCCATCAGTGAGTCTCACGGACAGGGGAGCACAGATACGCATTATTTT.

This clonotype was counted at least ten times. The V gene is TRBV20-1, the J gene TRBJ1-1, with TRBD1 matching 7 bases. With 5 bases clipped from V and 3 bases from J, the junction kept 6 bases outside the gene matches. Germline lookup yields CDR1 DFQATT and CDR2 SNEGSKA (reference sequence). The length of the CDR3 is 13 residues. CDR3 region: CSAPRGPDTEAFF. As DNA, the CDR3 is TGCAGTGCTCCTAGGGGGCCTGACACTGAAGCTTTCTTT.

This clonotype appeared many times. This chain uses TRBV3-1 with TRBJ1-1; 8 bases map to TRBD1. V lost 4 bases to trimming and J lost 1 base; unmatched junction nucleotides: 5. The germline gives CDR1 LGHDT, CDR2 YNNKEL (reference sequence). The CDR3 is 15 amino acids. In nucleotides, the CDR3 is TGTGCCAGCAGCCCCCAGGACAGGGCGAACACTGAAGCTTTCTTT. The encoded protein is CASSPQDRANTEAFF.

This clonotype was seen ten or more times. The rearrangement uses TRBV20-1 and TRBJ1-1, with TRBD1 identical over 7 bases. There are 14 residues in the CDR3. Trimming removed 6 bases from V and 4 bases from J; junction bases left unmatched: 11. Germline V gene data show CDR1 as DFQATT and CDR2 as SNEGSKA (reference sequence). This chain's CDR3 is CSAPNQAGGTEAFF. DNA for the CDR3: TGCAGTGCCCCCAACCAAGCAGGGGGCACTGAAGCTTTCTTT.

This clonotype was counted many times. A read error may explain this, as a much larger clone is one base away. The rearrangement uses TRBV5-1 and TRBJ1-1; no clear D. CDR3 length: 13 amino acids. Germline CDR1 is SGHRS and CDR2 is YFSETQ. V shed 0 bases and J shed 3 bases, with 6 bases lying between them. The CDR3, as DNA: TGCGCCAGCAGCTTGGCCGGGGACACTGAAGCTTTCTTT. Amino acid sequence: CASSLAGDTEAFF.

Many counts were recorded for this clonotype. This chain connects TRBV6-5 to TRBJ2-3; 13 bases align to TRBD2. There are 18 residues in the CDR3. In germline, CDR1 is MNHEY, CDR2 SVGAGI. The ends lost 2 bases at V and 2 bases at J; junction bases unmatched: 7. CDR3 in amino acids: CASSYAGGTSGATDTQYF. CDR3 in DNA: TGTGCCAGCAGTTACGCGGGAGGGACTAGCGGGGCCACAGATACGCAGTATTTT.

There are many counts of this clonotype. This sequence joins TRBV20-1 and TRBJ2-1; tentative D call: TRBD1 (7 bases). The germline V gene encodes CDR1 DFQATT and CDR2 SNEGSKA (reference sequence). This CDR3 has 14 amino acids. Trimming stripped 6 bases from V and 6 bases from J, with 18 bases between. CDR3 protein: CSARGDGRSNEQFF. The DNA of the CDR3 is TGCAGTGCCAGGGGGGATGGGAGGAGCAATGAGCAGTTCTTC.

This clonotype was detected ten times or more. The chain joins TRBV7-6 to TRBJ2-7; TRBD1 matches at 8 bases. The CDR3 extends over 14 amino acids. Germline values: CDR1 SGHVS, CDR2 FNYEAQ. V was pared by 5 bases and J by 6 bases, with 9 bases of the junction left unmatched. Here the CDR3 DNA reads TGTGCCAGCAGCAATGACAGGGGTGGCGCCGAGCAGTACTTC. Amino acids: CASSNDRGGAEQYF.

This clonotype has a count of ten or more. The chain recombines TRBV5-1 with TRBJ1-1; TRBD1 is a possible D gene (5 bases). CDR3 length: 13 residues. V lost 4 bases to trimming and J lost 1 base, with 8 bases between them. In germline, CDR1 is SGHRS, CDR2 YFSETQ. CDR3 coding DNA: TGCGCCAGCAGCGTTGACAGGAACACTGAAGCTTTCTTT. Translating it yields CASSVDRNTEAFF. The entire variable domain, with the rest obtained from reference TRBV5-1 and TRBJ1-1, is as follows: KAGVTQTPRYLIKTRGQQVTLSCSPISGHRSVSWYQQTPGQGLQFLFEYFSETQRNKGNFPGRFSGRQFSNSRSEMNVSTLELGDSALYLCASSVDRNTEAFFGQGTRLTVV.

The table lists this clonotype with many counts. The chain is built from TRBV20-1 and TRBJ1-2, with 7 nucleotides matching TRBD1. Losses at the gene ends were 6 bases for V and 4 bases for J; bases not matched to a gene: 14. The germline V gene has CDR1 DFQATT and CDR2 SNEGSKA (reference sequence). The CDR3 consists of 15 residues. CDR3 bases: TGCAGTGCCGAGAAGGGAGGGGGCGCGCCCTATGGCTACACCTTC. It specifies CSAEKGGGAPYGYTF.

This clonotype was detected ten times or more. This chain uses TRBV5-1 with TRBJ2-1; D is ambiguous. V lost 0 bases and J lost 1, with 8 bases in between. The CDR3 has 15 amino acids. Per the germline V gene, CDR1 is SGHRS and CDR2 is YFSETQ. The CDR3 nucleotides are TGCGCCAGCAGCTTGGTTCCCAGGTCCTACAATGAGCAGTTCTTC. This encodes CASSLVPRSYNEQFF. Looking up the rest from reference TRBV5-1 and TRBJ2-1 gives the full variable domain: KAGVTQTPRYLIKTRGQQVTLSCSPISGHRSVSWYQQTPGQGLQFLFEYFSETQRNKGNFPGRFSGRQFSNSRSEMNVSTLELGDSALYLCASSLVPRSYNEQFFGPGTRLTVL.

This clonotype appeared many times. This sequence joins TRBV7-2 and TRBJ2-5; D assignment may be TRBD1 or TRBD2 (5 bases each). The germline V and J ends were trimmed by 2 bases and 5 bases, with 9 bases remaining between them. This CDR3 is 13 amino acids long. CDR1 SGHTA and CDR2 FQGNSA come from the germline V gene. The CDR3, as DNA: TGTGCCAGCAGCTTAAGCGAGGGGGAGACCCAGTACTTC. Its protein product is CASSLSEGETQYF.